What follows are 22 T cell receptor beta chains derived from one specimen sequenced in a study of blood T cell repertoires in COVID-19. Profiled with immunoSEQ multiplex PCR; TCRdb holds only in-frame clones, not every one. The sample yields hundreds of thousands of clones, roughly 88% seen once. The specimen was peripheral blood. These receptors all stem from a woman aged 25 to 45 with active or convalescent COVID-19.

CDR3 residues: CASSIGLNEKLFF. DNA for the CDR3: TGTGCCAGTAGTATCGGACTTAATGAAAAACTGTTTTTT. This rearrangement joins TRBV19 to TRBJ1-4; D not resolved. Trimming shortened V by 3 bases and J by 4 bases, and 6 bases separated the two germline ends. The CDR3 spans 13 residues. CDR1 is LNHDA and CDR2 is SQIVND in the germline V gene (reference sequence).

The chain employs TRBV29-1 and TRBJ1-1, with unresolved D. Per germline, CDR1 SQVTM and CDR2 ANQGSEA. The CDR3 is 14 residues long. V was clipped by 7 bases and J by 1 base, with 16 bases between them. In DNA, the CDR3 is TGCAGCGGCACATCCCTCACCTCGAACACTGAAGCTTTCTTT. Translation gives CSGTSLTSNTEAFF. The whole variable domain, filled in from reference TRBV29-1 and TRBJ1-1, reads SAVISQKPSRDICQRGTSLTIQCQVDSQVTMMFWYRQQPGQSLTLIATANQGSEATYESGFVIDKFPISRPNLTFSTLTVSNMSPEDSSIYLCSGTSLTSNTEAFFGQGTRLTVV.

This clone was observed a few times. The chain uses TRBV4-1 and TRBJ1-5, with TRBD1 matching 7 bases. The ends lost 0 bases at V and 4 bases at J; junction bases unmatched: 6. Germline V CDR1 and CDR2: MGHRA, YSYEKL. This CDR3 comprises 16 residues. In DNA form, the CDR3 reads TGCGCCAGCAGCCAAGACGCGGGACAGTCGAATCAGCCCCAGCATTTT. Translating gives CASSQDAGQSNQPQHF.

The chain is built from TRBV30 and TRBJ2-7, with TRBD1 as a possible D gene (6 bases). CDR1 is GTSNPN, CDR2 SVGIG, per germline (reference sequence). Trimming stripped 2 bases from V and 2 bases from J, with 16 bases between. The CDR3 runs 15 residues. The CDR3, as DNA: TGTGCCTGGAGTCATGTTGGGACACCCGCCTACGAGCAGTACTTC. Encoded protein: CAWSHVGTPAYEQYF.

A remark on this clone: This specimen includes other DNA sequences encoding the same CDR3. V gene TRBV5-1 combines with J gene TRBJ2-7; maybe TRBD1 (5 bases). The CDR3 is 15 residues long. Germline values: CDR1 SGHRS, CDR2 YFSETQ. Trimming took off 0 bases at V and 1 base at J, with 11 bases between the two ends. The CDR3 loop reads CASSLAQGRSYEQYF. CDR3 sequence (DNA): TGCGCCAGCAGCTTGGCTCAGGGTAGGTCCTACGAGCAGTACTTC. Based on the CDR3 plus reference TRBV5-1 and TRBJ2-7, the full variable domain is KAGVTQTPRYLIKTRGQQVTLSCSPISGHRSVSWYQQTPGQGLQFLFEYFSETQRNKGNFPGRFSGRQFSNSRSEMNVSTLELGDSALYLCASSLAQGRSYEQYFGPGTRLTVT.

The chain combines TRBV12-3 or TRBV12-4 with TRBJ1-2; 10 bases are a match to TRBD1. The CDR3 loop spans 13 amino acids. The trim removed 1 base at V and 7 bases at J, leaving 0 bases unmatched. The CDR3 DNA sequence: TGTGCCAGCAGTTTAGGGACAGGGGGTGGCTACACCTTC. Amino acids: CASSLGTGGGYTF.

CDR3 residues: CAISESGLAASYEQYF. Here the CDR3 DNA reads TGTGCCATCAGTGAGTCAGGACTAGCGGCCTCCTACGAGCAGTACTTC. The V call is TRBV10-3, the J call TRBJ2-7; 10 bases line up with TRBD2. Germline lookup yields CDR1 ENHRY and CDR2 SYGVKD. This CDR3 has 16 amino acids. The trim removed 0 bases at V and 0 bases at J, leaving 2 bases unmatched.

J is TRBJ1-6 and V is TRBV2; D possibly corresponds to TRBD1 (5 bases). The ends were cut back, 7 bases at V and 11 bases at J, with 12 bases in the middle. Germline lookup yields CDR1 SNHLY and CDR2 FYNNEI. The CDR3 totals 12 residues. CDR3 sequence: CASIREGAPLHF. The CDR3 DNA reads as TGTGCCAGCATCAGGGAGGGAGCACCCCTCCACTTT.

The rearrangement links TRBV7-7 to TRBJ2-5, with TRBD2 matching 8 bases. Per germline, CDR1 SSHAT and CDR2 FNYEAQ (reference sequence). CDR3 length: 15 amino acids. After removal of 5 bases from V and 0 bases from J, the junction contained 5 bases not matched to a gene. In DNA, the CDR3 is TGTGCCAGCAGCCTTTCGGGGGGGCACCAAGAGACCCAGTACTTC. It specifies CASSLSGGHQETQYF.

CDR3 protein: CASSEGLAEIYEQYF. The CDR3, as DNA: TGCGCCAGCAGCGAAGGACTAGCGGAGATCTACGAGCAGTACTTC. The V call is TRBV5-1, the J call TRBJ2-7; 10 bases line up with TRBD2. V dropped 4 bases and J dropped 3; count of bases not matched to a gene: 7. This CDR3 comprises 15 residues. Germline assignment: CDR1 SGHRS and CDR2 YFSETQ.

The chain uses TRBV3-1 (or the pseudogene TRBV3-2) and TRBJ2-1; TRBD1 agrees at 8 bases. This CDR3 has 16 residues. Germline V gene data show CDR1 as LGHDT and CDR2 as YNNKEL (reference sequence). After removal of 1 base from V and 2 bases from J, the junction contained 4 bases not matched to a gene. The CDR3 here is CASSQVGTGPYNEQFF. CDR3 nucleotides: TGTGCCAGCAGCCAAGTTGGGACAGGTCCCTACAATGAGCAGTTCTTC.

A word on this clone: The same CDR3 can be traced to other DNA sequences in this sample. The chain employs TRBV5-1 and TRBJ2-3, with 12 bases fitting TRBD2. The germline V gene encodes CDR1 SGHRS and CDR2 YFSETQ. V shed 2 bases and J 6 bases; nucleotides not matched to a gene: 1. This CDR3 comprises 14 residues. CDR3 sequence (DNA): TGCGCCAGCAGCTTAGGACTAGCGGGGGATACGCAGTATTTT. Encoded protein: CASSLGLAGDTQYF.

This clone was seen only once. The chain couples TRBV7-6 to TRBJ2-6; 9 bases fit TRBD1. Germline CDR1 SGHVS, CDR2 FNYEAQ. With V trimmed by 3 bases and J by 0 bases, 0 bases remained unmatched. The CDR3 covers 16 residues. The CDR3 here is CASSLTGGSGANVLTF. DNA of the CDR3: TGTGCCAGCAGCTTGACAGGGGGCTCTGGGGCCAACGTCCTGACTTTC.

This clone was seen more than once but under ten times. The genes are TRBV2 and TRBJ1-2, with a tentative D call TRBD1 (6 bases). The V gene lost 5 bases and the J gene lost 4 bases, with 11 bases spanning the gap. The CDR3 contains 13 residues. CDR1 is SNHLY, CDR2 FYNNEI, per germline. The CDR3 loop reads CASSPTGSYGYTF. CDR3 nucleotide sequence: TGTGCCAGCAGTCCCACAGGGAGCTATGGCTACACCTTC. Full variable domain (remainder filled in from reference TRBV2 and TRBJ1-2): EPEVTQTPSHQVTQMGQEVILRCVPISNHLYFYWYRQILGQKVEFLVSFYNNEISEKSEIFDDQFSVERPDGSNFTLKIRSTKLEDSAMYFCASSPTGSYGYTFGSGTRLTVV.

The table lists this clone with a count of one. The V and J genes are TRBV19 and TRBJ2-2; no definite D call. Germline loops: CDR1 LNHDA, CDR2 SQIVND (reference sequence). V shed 6 bases and J shed 6 bases, with 8 bases lying between them. The CDR3 has 12 residues. CDR3 amino acids: CASRPVAGELFF. DNA for the CDR3: TGTGCCAGTAGACCGGTGGCCGGGGAGCTGTTTTTT.

The chain employs TRBV9 and TRBJ2-6, with 11 bases identical to TRBD1. CDR1 and CDR2 (germline): SGDLS, YYNGEE. Losses at the gene ends were 2 bases for V and 3 bases for J; bases not matched to a gene: 7. CDR3 length: 18 residues. In DNA, the CDR3 is TGTGCCAGCAGCGTCCTCGGACAGGGGGCGGGTGGGGCCAACGTCCTGACTTTC. Its protein is CASSVLGQGAGGANVLTF.

The J gene is TRBJ1-2, the V gene TRBV19; 10 bases line up with TRBD1. Germline trimming cut 5 bases from V and 0 bases from J; bases unmatched to any gene: 6. The CDR3 is 16 amino acids. The germline gives CDR1 LNHDA, CDR2 SQIVND (reference sequence). This CDR3 reads CASSRWTGGANYGYTF. As DNA, the CDR3 is TGTGCCAGTAGTCGCTGGACAGGGGGAGCTAACTATGGCTACACCTTC.

This chain joins TRBV3-1 (or the pseudogene TRBV3-2) and TRBJ2-1; 8 nucleotides align to TRBD2. The germline CDR1 and CDR2 sequences are LGHDT and YNNKEL (reference sequence). The CDR3 totals 16 residues. J was trimmed by 4 bases and V by 3 bases; bases with no gene match: 8. CDR3 DNA sequence: TGTGCCAGCAGCCATGCCGCGGGGGGCTCATACAATGAGCAGTTCTTC. This encodes CASSHAAGGSYNEQFF.

The chain has TRBV5-1 and TRBJ2-7; 7 positions match TRBD2. This CDR3 region has 13 residues. Germline loops: CDR1 SGHRS, CDR2 YFSETQ. The J segment lost 6 bases and the V segment lost 3 bases, leaving 6 bases of the junction unmatched. The CDR3 coding sequence is TGCGCCAGCAGCTCCGGGGGGAGCAGCGAGCAGTACTTC. This encodes CASSSGGSSEQYF.

The chain employs TRBV27 and TRBJ1-5, with D possibly being TRBD1 (6 bases). V was shortened by 5 bases and J by 3 bases, with 17 bases between the two germline ends. CDR3 length: 16 residues. Germline CDR1 reads MNHEY; CDR2 reads SMNVEV (reference sequence). CDR3 amino acids: CASSPQGSLPNQPQHF. The CDR3 coding sequence is TGTGCCAGCAGTCCACAGGGATCTCTACCCAATCAGCCCCAGCATTTT.

This clone was counted between two and nine times. The CDR3 coding sequence is TGCGCCAGCAGCAGGACAGGGCCCCCGGGCGAGCAGTACTTC. This encodes CASSRTGPPGEQYF. The chain is built from TRBV5-1 and TRBJ2-7, with 8 bases fitting TRBD1. The CDR3 runs 14 residues. The germline CDR1 and CDR2 sequences are SGHRS and YFSETQ. Germline trimming cut 4 bases from V and 6 bases from J; bases unmatched to any gene: 9.

The rearrangement joins TRBV5-1 to TRBJ1-6; 7 bases line up with TRBD1. Germline lookup yields CDR1 SGHRS and CDR2 YFSETQ. V was clipped by 6 bases and J by 13 bases; unmatched bases: 16. The CDR3 contains 15 residues. CDR3 sequence reads: CASTEWGQMHEPLHF. The CDR3 region has the DNA TGCGCCAGCACGGAGTGGGGACAGATGCATGAGCCCCTCCACTTT.